The 32 T cell receptor beta chains below were found in one sample sequenced in a study of T cells in tuberculosis. Sorting used thawed, overnight-rested PBMC stained with anti-CD3, a viability dye and GMM-loaded CD1B tetramer. The CD1B tetramers carried C32 glucose monomycolate purified from Rhodococcus equi. The data were produced by immunoSEQ multiplex PCR, yet TCRdb's version contains in-frame clones alone and is incomplete. The sample yields 70,000 to 95,000 clones, approximately 90% seen once. The material sequenced was CD1b-GMM tetramer-negative cells sorted from PBMCs. The receptors originated from an adult woman with latent tuberculosis.

V and J are TRBV15 and TRBJ1-1; possible D gene TRBD1, 5 bases. The length of the CDR3 is 14 residues. V lost 6 bases and J lost 1, with 12 bases in between. Germline assignment: CDR1 LNHNV and CDR2 YYDKDF (reference sequence). CDR3 protein: CATSTGWKNTEAFF. CDR3 DNA: TGTGCCACCAGTACAGGCTGGAAGAACACTGAAGCTTTCTTT.

The chain recombines TRBV5-1 with TRBJ2-2, with D possibly TRBD1 on 6 matching bases. Germline loops: CDR1 SGHRS, CDR2 YFSETQ. The V and J ends lost 0 bases and 5 bases respectively, with 11 bases between them. The length of the CDR3 is 15 residues. The CDR3 region has the DNA TGCGCCAGCAGCTTGGACCCCAGGGGTACCGGGGAGCTGTTTTTT. Residues: CASSLDPRGTGELFF. Filled out from reference TRBV5-1 and TRBJ2-2, the complete variable domain reads KAGVTQTPRYLIKTRGQQVTLSCSPISGHRSVSWYQQTPGQGLQFLFEYFSETQRNKGNFPGRFSGRQFSNSRSEMNVSTLELGDSALYLCASSLDPRGTGELFFGEGSRLTVL.

The chain joins TRBV6-1 to TRBJ2-1; D may be TRBD1 (6 bases). This CDR3 contains 13 residues. CDR1 and CDR2 from the germline V gene are MNHNS and SASEGT. V was clipped by 5 bases and J by 2 bases, with 7 bases between them. The CDR3 region is CASSRTAYNEQFF. The CDR3 DNA is TGTGCCAGCAGTAGGACAGCCTACAATGAGCAGTTCTTC.

V and J are TRBV4-1 and TRBJ1-2; D remains ambiguous. V was clipped by 0 bases and J by 10 bases, with 18 bases between them. The CDR3 extends over 15 amino acids. Germline V gene data show CDR1 as MGHRA and CDR2 as YSYEKL. The CDR3 DNA is TGCGCCAGCAGCCAAGAAGAGGGTGATAGCGAACCCTACACCTTC. Translation gives CASSQEEGDSEPYTF.

J is TRBJ1-2 and V is TRBV30, with D unresolved. CDR3 length: 12 residues. Trimming took 4 bases from V and 7 from J, leaving 13 bases between them. CDR1 and CDR2 (germline): GTSNPN, SVGIG (reference sequence). The CDR3 nucleotides are TGTGCCTGGAAGGTGGAGAAGGTTGGCTACACCTTC. Translation: CAWKVEKVGYTF.

The rearrangement uses TRBV11-3 and TRBJ2-7, with 10 bases identical to TRBD1. Germline CDR1 reads SGHNT; CDR2 reads YENEEA. V lost 3 bases, J lost 6 bases, and 5 bases stayed unmatched. The CDR3 is made up of 14 amino acids. The chain's CDR3 is CASSLGTGASEQYF. CDR3 coding DNA: TGTGCCAGCAGCTTGGGGACAGGGGCCAGCGAGCAGTACTTC.

For this clone: Mismatch with germline at one junction end may stem from a read error. The rearrangement uses TRBV7-7 and TRBJ2-2, with 8 bases fitting TRBD2. Germline CDR1 reads SSHAT; CDR2 reads FNYEAQ (reference sequence). This CDR3 has 17 residues. CDR3: CASSPSLARGVAGELFF. The CDR3 DNA reads TGTGCTAGCAGCCCCTCCCTCGCGCGGGGGGTGGCCGGGGAGCTGTTTTTT.

V and J are TRBV9 and TRBJ1-5, with TRBD1 as a possible D gene (5 bases). Trimming took off 2 bases at V and 4 bases at J, with 13 bases between the two ends. The germline CDR1 and CDR2 sequences are SGDLS and YYNGEE. The CDR3 totals 15 residues. CDR3: CASSVEGTSNQPQHF. CDR3 sequence (DNA): TGTGCCAGCAGCGTCGAAGGGACTTCAAATCAGCCCCAGCATTTT.

This chain uses TRBV27 with TRBJ1-4; D is possibly TRBD1 (5 bases). Trimming removed 2 bases at V and 8 bases at J, with 12 bases between. This CDR3 is 14 amino acids long. CDR1 and CDR2 from the germline V gene are MNHEY and SMNVEV (reference sequence). This chain's CDR3 is CASSLTGPQEKLFF. The CDR3 nucleotides read TGTGCCAGCAGTTTAACAGGCCCCCAAGAAAAACTGTTTTTT. The whole variable domain, filled in from reference TRBV27 and TRBJ1-4, reads EAQVTQNPRYLITVTGKKLTVTCSQNMNHEYMSWYRQDPGLGLRQIYYSMNVEVTDKGDVPEGYKVSRKEKRNFPLILESPSPNQTSLYFCASSLTGPQEKLFFGSGTQLSVL.

The CDR3 DNA reads as TGTGCCAGCAGCCCAACGGGACAGAATACCATAGCCAAAAACATTCAGTACTTC. As protein: CASSPTGQNTIAKNIQYF. The rearrangement uses TRBV9 and TRBJ2-4; 7 nucleotides align to TRBD1. The CDR3 consists of 18 residues. Germline V gene lookup returns CDR1 SGDLS and CDR2 YYNGEE. Trimming cost V 4 bases and J 0 bases; bases outside gene matches: 13.

V is TRBV5-1 and J is TRBJ1-4, with D tentatively TRBD1 (6 bases). CDR3 length: 15 amino acids. Germline CDR1 is SGHRS and CDR2 is YFSETQ. The ends were cut back, 0 bases at V and 7 bases at J, with 13 bases in the middle. The CDR3 DNA follows: TGCGCCAGCAGCTTGGATTACAGGGTTGGTGAAAAACTGTTTTTT. Amino acids: CASSLDYRVGEKLFF.

The gene calls are TRBV19 and TRBJ1-5; D is possibly TRBD1 (5 bases). The V and J ends lost 7 bases and 0 bases respectively, with 22 bases between them. The length of the CDR3 is 18 residues. Germline V gives CDR1 LNHDA, CDR2 SQIVND (reference sequence). CDR3 in amino acids: CASTKQDTLALSNQPQHF. The CDR3 DNA reads TGTGCCAGTACTAAACAGGATACGCTCGCCCTTAGCAATCAGCCCCAGCATTTT.

This sequence joins TRBV2 and TRBJ2-7; maybe TRBD2 (5 bases). Germline loops: CDR1 SNHLY, CDR2 FYNNEI. V lost 5 bases, J lost 6 bases, and 14 bases lay in between. This CDR3 is 13 amino acids long. In DNA, the CDR3 is TGTGCCAGCAGTTCGAACCCGGGAAGCGAGCAGTACTTC. Its protein product is CASSSNPGSEQYF.

The V and J genes are TRBV5-1 and TRBJ2-7; 11 nucleotides align to TRBD1. The CDR3 is 15 amino acids. After removal of 1 base from V and 7 bases from J, the junction contained 7 bases not matched to a gene. Per germline, CDR1 SGHRS and CDR2 YFSETQ. In DNA form, the CDR3 reads TGCGCCAGCAGCTTGTGGGACAGGGGGGTTGAGGAGCAGTACTTC. Translating it yields CASSLWDRGVEEQYF.

The rearrangement uses TRBV7-2 and TRBJ2-3; 7 positions agree with TRBD2. Germline assignment: CDR1 SGHTA and CDR2 FQGNSA. There are 15 residues in the CDR3. J was trimmed by 4 bases and V by 6 bases; bases with no gene match: 10. CDR3 amino acids: CASSKPLADSDTQYF. The DNA of the CDR3 is TGTGCCAGCAGTAAACCTCTAGCGGATTCAGATACGCAGTATTTT.

The rearrangement links TRBV5-1 to TRBJ1-6; 7 positions agree with TRBD1. V was pared by 4 bases and J by 0 bases, with 4 bases of the junction left unmatched. The CDR3 contains 16 residues. The germline V gene has CDR1 SGHRS and CDR2 YFSETQ. CDR3 nucleotide sequence: TGCGCCAGCAGCCCGGGACAGTCCTCCTATAATTCACCCCTCCACTTT. Protein sequence: CASSPGQSSYNSPLHF.

The chain joins TRBV28 to TRBJ2-2; tentatively, D is TRBD2 (6 bases). The germline V and J ends were trimmed by 8 bases and 2 bases, with 9 bases remaining between them. This CDR3 comprises 13 residues. The V gene's germline CDR1 is MDHEN and CDR2 SYDVKM. The CDR3 protein is CASWGLNTGELFF. CDR3 in DNA: TGTGCCAGCTGGGGACTTAACACCGGGGAGCTGTTTTTT. Filled out from reference TRBV28 and TRBJ2-2, the complete variable domain reads DVKVTQSSRYLVKRTGEKVFLECVQDMDHENMFWYRQDPGLGLRLIYFSYDVKMKEKGDIPEGYSVSREKKERFSLILESASTNQTSMYLCASWGLNTGELFFGEGSRLTVL.

The rearrangement links TRBV6-6 to TRBJ2-1; D possibly corresponds to TRBD1 (6 bases). CDR1 is MNHNY, CDR2 SVGAGI, per germline (reference sequence). The CDR3 consists of 13 residues. Trimming took off 10 bases at V and 2 bases at J, with 12 bases between the two ends. The CDR3 DNA sequence: TGTGCCACCATGGGACAAGCCTACAATGAGCAGTTCTTC. It yields the protein CATMGQAYNEQFF.

This sequence joins TRBV2 and TRBJ2-2; TRBD1 is a possible D gene (5 bases). The CDR3 spans 15 residues. Germline CDR1 is SNHLY and CDR2 is FYNNEI. Trimming cost V 2 bases and J 5 bases, with 12 bases left between them. The CDR3 DNA reads TGTGCCAGCAGTGAATCCAGGGTCGGAACCGGGGAGCTGTTTTTT. It yields the protein CASSESRVGTGELFF. The full variable domain, in which reference TRBV2 and TRBJ2-2 provide the parts outside the CDR3, is EPEVTQTPSHQVTQMGQEVILRCVPISNHLYFYWYRQILGQKVEFLVSFYNNEISEKSEIFDDQFSVERPDGSNFTLKIRSTKLEDSAMYFCASSESRVGTGELFFGEGSRLTVL.

In its sample, this clone was seen once. The rearrangement links TRBV13 to TRBJ2-7; TRBD2 might be the D (7 bases). Trimming removed 1 base from V and 2 bases from J, with 21 bases in between. Germline V gives CDR1 PRHDT, CDR2 FYEKMQ (reference sequence). This CDR3 is built from 18 residues. CDR3 protein: CASSLEGGSGTGAYEQYF. The CDR3 DNA reads TGTGCCAGCAGCTTAGAGGGGGGGTCAGGGACTGGTGCCTACGAGCAGTACTTC.

The chain recombines TRBV6-5 with TRBJ2-1, with a possible D match to TRBD2 (5 bases). The germline CDR1 and CDR2 sequences are MNHEY and SVGAGI. Deletions cut 5 bases from V and 8 bases from J, with 10 bases between. The CDR3 consists of 12 residues. CDR3 DNA sequence: TGTGCCAGCAGTCCCGGGGTACATGAGCAGTTCTTC. Protein sequence: CASSPGVHEQFF.

J is TRBJ2-1 and V is TRBV2; 7 bases are a match to TRBD2. Germline CDR1 and CDR2: SNHLY and FYNNEI. J lost 9 bases, V lost 8 bases, and 4 bases had no gene match. The CDR3 runs to 11 residues. The DNA for the CDR3 is TGTGCCAGCCCCGGCGGGGGTGAGCAGTTCTTC. Translated: CASPGGGEQFF.

This clone occurred once. The rearrangement joins TRBV27 to TRBJ1-4; 7 bases agree with TRBD1. V lost 5 bases, J lost 3 bases, and 6 bases stayed unmatched. CDR1 MNHEY and CDR2 SMNVEV come from the germline V gene (reference sequence). CDR3 length: 15 amino acids. CDR3 sequence reads: CASSPEGAANEKLFF. In nucleotides, the CDR3 is TGTGCCAGCAGTCCAGAGGGGGCTGCTAATGAAAAACTGTTTTTT.

The genes are TRBV7-2 and TRBJ2-7; 9 bases are a match to TRBD1. From germline, CDR1 is SGHTA and CDR2 FQGNSA. This CDR3 region has 19 residues. V lost 2 bases, J lost 1 base, and 15 bases stayed unmatched. CDR3 sequence (DNA): TGTGCCAGCAGCTTAAATGCCGGGGGACAGGGAATTAGGTCCTACGAGCAGTACTTC. Its protein is CASSLNAGGQGIRSYEQYF.

V is TRBV5-4 and J is TRBJ1-2, with TRBD1 as a possible D gene (6 bases). Trimming pared 1 base from V and 4 bases from J, leaving 14 bases between. CDR3 length equals 15 residues. CDR1 is SGHNT and CDR2 is YYREEE in the germline V gene (reference sequence). The CDR3 coding sequence is TGTGCCAGCAGCTTGCCGGACAGACCATCCTATGGCTACACCTTC. Amino acids: CASSLPDRPSYGYTF. Full variable domain (rest looked up from reference TRBV5-4 and TRBJ1-2): ETGVTQSPTHLIKTRGQQVTLRCSSQSGHNTVSWYQQALGQGPQFIFQYYREEENGRGNFPPRFSGLQFPNYSSELNVNALELDDSALYLCASSLPDRPSYGYTFGSGTRLTVV.

V and J are TRBV6-1 and TRBJ2-3; 7 bases agree with TRBD2. V lost 2 bases to trimming and J lost 3 bases; unmatched junction nucleotides: 5. Looked up from germline, CDR1 is MNHNS and CDR2 is SASEGT. The CDR3 has 15 amino acids. The CDR3 spells CASSELGGRTDTQYF. The CDR3 coding sequence is TGTGCCAGCAGTGAACTGGGGGGGAGAACAGATACGCAGTATTTT.

V is TRBV10-3 and J is TRBJ2-7; 7 bases fit TRBD2. The CDR3 totals 15 residues. The germline V gene has CDR1 ENHRY and CDR2 SYGVKD. The J segment lost 5 bases and the V segment lost 5 bases, leaving 12 bases of the junction unmatched. CDR3 nucleotides: TGTGCCATCAGTCCGGCGGGGGTATACCCCCACGAGCAGTACTTC. Translating it yields CAISPAGVYPHEQYF.

The V and J genes are TRBV4-3 and TRBJ1-5; D not resolved. The germline CDR1 and CDR2 sequences are LGHNA and YSLEER. The V end was cut by 3 bases, the J end by 1 base, with 16 bases between. This CDR3 has 17 residues. Written as DNA, the CDR3 is TGCGCCAGCAGCCAGCAAAGGCAAGGCGGAAGCAATCAGCCCCAGCATTTT. Its translation is CASSQQRQGGSNQPQHF.

This chain connects TRBV28 to TRBJ2-3, with D tentatively TRBD1 (6 bases). In germline, CDR1 is MDHEN, CDR2 SYDVKM. The CDR3 extends over 14 amino acids. V gave up 5 bases and J gave up 3 bases, with 12 bases separating them. CDR3 nucleotides: TGTGCCAGCAGTGGTGGGACAACGACAGATACGCAGTATTTT. It yields the protein CASSGGTTTDTQYF. The whole variable domain, filled in from reference TRBV28 and TRBJ2-3, reads DVKVTQSSRYLVKRTGEKVFLECVQDMDHENMFWYRQDPGLGLRLIYFSYDVKMKEKGDIPEGYSVSREKKERFSLILESASTNQTSMYLCASSGGTTTDTQYFGPGTRLTVL.

The chain couples TRBV6-1 to TRBJ1-3; 10 bases agree with TRBD1. Unmatched junction bases numbered 5, after V lost 5 bases and J lost 4 bases. CDR3 length: 15 amino acids. Germline loops: CDR1 MNHNS, CDR2 SASEGT. As DNA, the CDR3 is TGTGCCAGCAGTCCGGCGGGACAGGGGGGAAACACCATATATTTT. It is translated as CASSPAGQGGNTIYF.

The chain recombines TRBV14 with TRBJ1-1; D is perhaps TRBD1 (6 bases). CDR3 length equals 15 residues. Trimming cost V 2 bases and J 4 bases, with 14 bases left between them. Looked up from germline, CDR1 is SGHDN and CDR2 is FVKESK. The CDR3 here is CASSQTTGKGTEAFF. DNA for the CDR3: TGTGCCAGCAGCCAAACCACAGGGAAGGGCACTGAAGCTTTCTTT. Based on the CDR3 plus reference TRBV14 and TRBJ1-1, the full variable domain is EAGVTQFPSHSVIEKGQTVTLRCDPISGHDNLYWYRRVMGKEIKFLLHFVKESKQDESGMPNNRFLAERTGGTYSTLKVQPAELEDSGVYFCASSQTTGKGTEAFFGQGTRLTVV.

The chain uses TRBV27 and TRBJ1-5; 8 bases line up with TRBD1. Unmatched junction bases numbered 13, after V lost 7 bases and J lost 8 bases. Germline V lookup: CDR1 MNHEY, CDR2 SMNVEV (reference sequence). The CDR3 covers 15 residues. The CDR3 nucleotides read TGTGCCAGCACCCCTGGACAGGGCTCGGGGGAGCCCCAGCATTTT. Translated, it gives CASTPGQGSGEPQHF.